These 14 T cell receptor beta chains originate from one sample sequenced in a study of CD8 T cells in ankylosing spondylitis. Findings and limits, study-wide: Roughly eight highly homologous variants made up a TCR beta motif that seemed to typify ankylosing spondylitis blood.

The antigens of these receptors remain unknown. TCRdb re-called the 5' RACE reads through MiXCR, storing one row per CDR3 protein. The repertoire holds hundreds of thousands of distinct CDR3 sequences, with about a sixth as singletons. The sequenced material came from blood, either unsorted or a sorted T cell fraction (not recorded which). These receptors were taken from a male donor with ankylosing spondylitis.

This clonotype showed up many times. The chain is built from TRBV5-4 and TRBJ2-1; D is undetermined. CDR3 length: 14 residues. Germline loops: CDR1 SGHNT, CDR2 YYREEE (reference sequence). Trimming took 1 base from V and 5 from J, leaving 10 bases between them. In nucleotides, the CDR3 is TGTGCCAGCAGCTTGTTGCTAGGTGACAATGAGCAGTTCTTC. Amino acid sequence: CASSLLLGDNEQFF.

V gene TRBV7-9 combines with J gene TRBJ2-6; D gene uncertain. Germline V gene lookup returns CDR1 SEHNR and CDR2 FQNEAQ (reference sequence). V was pared by 3 bases and J by 2 bases, with 8 bases between. The CDR3 loop spans 15 amino acids. Here the CDR3 DNA reads TGTGCCAGCAGCTTTGACTCGGCTGGGGCCAACGTCCTGACTTTC. Encoded protein: CASSFDSAGANVLTF.

A few counts support this clonotype. The chain couples TRBV7-3 to TRBJ2-1, with 7 bases that match TRBD2. The CDR3 is 13 amino acids. The ends lost 5 bases at V and 5 bases at J; junction bases unmatched: 3. CDR1 is SGHTA and CDR2 is FQGTGA in the germline V gene. The chain's CDR3 is CASSLTSNNEQFF. In DNA form, the CDR3 reads TGTGCCAGCAGCCTGACTAGCAACAATGAGCAGTTCTTC.

This clonotype was observed a handful of times. The V call is TRBV27, the J call TRBJ2-4; D gene uncertain. The CDR3 runs to 14 residues. CDR1 MNHEY and CDR2 SMNVEV come from the germline V gene (reference sequence). Trimming took off 0 bases at V and 9 bases at J, with 12 bases between the two ends. The CDR3 loop is CASSLSGLGGIQYF. The CDR3 nucleotides are TGTGCCAGCAGTTTATCGGGGTTGGGTGGCATTCAGTACTTC.

This clonotype has just a few counts. This rearrangement joins TRBV20-1 to TRBJ1-5; the match to TRBD1 covers 9 bases. This CDR3 has 15 amino acids. The V and J ends lost 0 bases and 6 bases, in that order; junction bases with no gene match: 6. Germline CDR1 reads DFQATT; CDR2 reads SNEGSKA (reference sequence). In DNA, the CDR3 is TGCAGTGCTAGAGATCTGGGACAGGGACCTCAGCCCCAGCATTTT. Amino acid sequence: CSARDLGQGPQPQHF.

This clonotype has a count of ten or more. V is TRBV12-3 or TRBV12-4 and J is TRBJ2-1; D uncertain. The V end lost 1 base, the J end lost 13 bases, and 5 bases lay between the germline ends. The CDR3 runs 10 residues. The CDR3 sequence: CASSLEPQFF. The CDR3 nucleotides are TGTGCCAGCAGTTTAGAACCCCAGTTCTTC.

This clonotype has more than one count but fewer than ten. This chain joins TRBV12-3 or TRBV12-4 and TRBJ2-7, with D maybe TRBD1 (6 bases). The CDR3 consists of 13 residues. V was shortened by 5 bases and J by 4 bases, with 12 bases between the two germline ends. CDR3 DNA: TGTGCCAGCAGTACACAGGGTGGGTACGAGCAGTACTTC. This encodes CASSTQGGYEQYF.

This clonotype was observed a handful of times. This rearrangement joins TRBV20-1 to TRBJ2-5, with 8 bases lining up with TRBD2. Germline V CDR1 and CDR2: DFQATT, SNEGSKA (reference sequence). There are 14 residues in the CDR3. The V segment lost 6 bases and the J segment 1 base; nucleotides outside the gene matches: 7. CDR3 coding DNA: TGCAGTGCGGGAGCGGGGGCTGGCCAAGAGACCCAGTACTTC. As protein: CSAGAGAGQETQYF.

This chain connects TRBV20-1 to TRBJ2-5; 8 nucleotides match TRBD2. CDR1 DFQATT and CDR2 SNEGSKA come from the germline V gene (reference sequence). The CDR3 consists of 13 residues. J was trimmed by 2 bases and V by 4 bases; bases with no gene match: 3. The CDR3 is CSAIKRGQETQYF. CDR3 in DNA: TGCAGTGCTATTAAGCGGGGGCAAGAGACCCAGTACTTC.

This clonotype was detected a few times. The rearrangement joins TRBV7-9 to TRBJ1-1, with no clear D. The ends were cut back, 6 bases at V and 1 base at J, with 12 bases in the middle. Per germline, CDR1 SEHNR and CDR2 FQNEAQ (reference sequence). The CDR3 sequence is 14 residues long. DNA of the CDR3: TGTGCCAGCAGTTATAATGAGAGGAACACTGAAGCTTTCTTT. Its translation is CASSYNERNTEAFF.

This clonotype has at least ten counts. The J gene is TRBJ2-7, the V gene TRBV10-3; the match to TRBD2 covers 9 bases. V dropped 8 bases and J dropped 2; count of bases not matched to a gene: 4. The CDR3 sequence is 13 residues long. Germline CDR1 ENHRY, CDR2 SYGVKD. CDR3 region: CAIGSGGTYEQYF. The CDR3 DNA sequence: TGTGCCATCGGTAGCGGGGGCACCTACGAGCAGTACTTC.

V usage is TRBV20-1 and J usage is TRBJ2-2; D may be TRBD1 or TRBD2 (5 bases each). This CDR3 region has 15 residues. V was trimmed by 6 bases and J by 0 bases, leaving 14 bases between them. In germline, CDR1 is DFQATT, CDR2 SNEGSKA (reference sequence). The CDR3 region has the DNA TGCAGTGCGGCAGGGACGGTCGCGAACACCGGGGAGCTGTTTTTT. Translation gives CSAAGTVANTGELFF.

This clonotype was detected many times. The chain uses TRBV11-2 and TRBJ2-1; 11 bases align to TRBD2. In germline, CDR1 is SGHAT, CDR2 FQNNGV. The CDR3 is 19 amino acids. The V gene end was trimmed by 6 bases and the J gene end by 0 bases; junction bases not matched to a gene: 13. CDR3 region: CASSSIAGGTQSSYNEQFF. CDR3 nucleotides: TGTGCCAGCAGTTCCATAGCGGGAGGGACTCAAAGCTCCTACAATGAGCAGTTCTTC.

There are many counts of this clonotype. The chain uses TRBV2 and TRBJ2-1; TRBD2 matches at 12 bases. Germline lookup yields CDR1 SNHLY and CDR2 FYNNEI. Trimming removed 7 bases from V and 10 bases from J; junction bases left unmatched: 8. This CDR3 comprises 14 residues. The CDR3 coding sequence is TGTGCCAGCACCGTGACTAGCGGGAGACCCGAGCAGTTCTTC. This translates into CASTVTSGRPEQFF.